This T cell receptor beta chain was documented in a study of monozygotic twins with inflammatory bowel disease. The study's findings and limits: Twin concordance left repertoire similarity unchanged, with limited power a possible explanation for this lack of difference.

TCRdb reanalyzed the 5' RACE reads and collapses them to one entry per CDR3 protein, without DNA. The sample includes fewer than 150,000 distinct CDR3 sequences. Germline-derived CDR1 and CDR2 are SGHDT and YYEEEE. This CDR3 comprises 16 residues. Concerning this clonotype: What it recognizes is unknown.

The receptor's source is a human donor with ulcerative colitis or Crohn's disease, or a healthy co-twin of an affected twin (not recorded which). Sequenced input: blood. This chain connects TRBV5-6 to TRBJ2-2; TCRdb calls TRBD1, which cannot be checked without DNA. The CDR3 loop reads CASSWTGTANTGELFF. Supplemented by reference TRBV5-6 and TRBJ2-2, the full variable domain reads DAGVTQSPTHLIKTRGQQVTLRCSPKSGHDTVSWYQQALGQGPQFIFQYYEEEERQRGNFPDRFSGHQFPNYSSELNVNALLLGDSALYLCASSWTGTANTGELFFGEGSRLTVL.